Reported below is one T cell receptor (beta chain). The CDR3 sequence is 12 residues long. With 3 bases removed from V and 10 bases from J, the gap between germline ends came to 7 bases. The source of the sample is a study of blood T cell repertoires in COVID-19. Study context: Italy, Spain and the United States were the sources of the convalescent and acute COVID-19 samples. T cells, B-cell-depleted T cells, or PBMCs provided the cDNA or gDNA that served as material.

The study drew participants aged 18 to 89 years from approximately 25 US areas. Participants had their cohort set by participant-reported clinical history. Clones were read by immunoSEQ multiplex PCR, and TCRdb kept only the in-frame ones, dropping some. The sample lists hundreds of thousands of clones, 65% to 85% seen once, with around 4% in the top ten. This TCR was sampled from a man younger than 45 with acute COVID-19. This sequence joins TRBV12-3 or TRBV12-4 and TRBJ1-6; no definite D call. Sequences were obtained from PBMCs or T cells enriched from blood (not recorded which). CDR3 nucleotide sequence: TGTGCCAGCAGTTTGTCGGTGTCACCCCTCCACTTT. Translating it yields CASSLSVSPLHF.